This TCR beta chain was sequenced during a study of vaccination and CD4 T cells after COVID-19. Remarks on this clonotype: Antigen specificity is unknown.

Treatment here: approximately 9-day PBMC culture with coronavirus spike peptide pools or control peptides (ViraFEST assay). Cultures of PBMCs, over 1.5 million per well, were set up with around 9.7 IU/ml IL-2 and around 9.7 ug/ml peptide pools. Researchers used the Oncomine TCR Beta short-read assay to sequence DNA from cultured CD4+ T cells. Using its own MiXCR run on the PCR reads, TCRdb lists one record per CDR3 protein. This table holds more than 15,000 distinct CDR3 sequences, around 45% found once. General study points: Spike mono-reactivity was evident in 304 of the 307 vaccine-specific clones derived from convalescent patients.

The length of the CDR3 is 16 residues. CDR1 and CDR2 (germline): SGHRS, YFSETQ. V gave up 4 bases and J gave up 4 bases, with 20 bases separating them. This TCR was recovered from a human donor who had recovered from COVID-19. The sample comprised CD4+ T cells from blood, cultured in vitro. The chain uses TRBV5-1 and TRBJ1-1, with a tentative D call TRBD1 (5 bases). The CDR3 coding sequence is TGCGCCAGCAGCCCGGGCCACGGGGGTGGAACCACTGAAGCTTTCTTT. Its translation is CASSPGHGGGTTEAFF.